Listed here are 5 T cell receptor beta chains from one sample, sequenced in a study of blood T cells in healthy people across ages. The second PCR ran about 7 to 12 cycles with a sample-barcoded 5' primer and J-beta primers. MiXCR, applied by TCRdb to the 5' RACE reads, yields one record per CDR3 protein. The sample has hundreds of thousands of distinct CDR3 sequences, about 54% seen once. The sequenced sample consisted of blood. These receptors were collected from a man aged 55 to 69 in good health.

In this sample, this clonotype turned up a few times. The V and J genes are TRBV11-2 and TRBJ2-3; 11 bases agree with TRBD2. The V gene's germline CDR1 is SGHAT and CDR2 FQNNGV. This CDR3 comprises 21 residues. V lost 7 bases to trimming and J lost 2 bases; unmatched junction nucleotides: 23. In nucleotides, the CDR3 is TGTGCCAGCACCGGAACTAGCGGGGGACCGTCCCCCCCCACCTACACAGATACGCAGTATTTT. Translating it yields CASTGTSGGPSPPTYTDTQYF.

J is TRBJ2-3 and V is TRBV3-1; TRBD2 is a possible D gene (6 bases). In germline, CDR1 is LGHDT, CDR2 YNNKEL (reference sequence). This CDR3 is built from 14 residues. The V gene lost 5 bases and the J gene lost 6 bases, with 15 bases spanning the gap. CDR3 sequence reads: CASSNDRGRDTQYF. The CDR3 nucleotides are TGTGCCAGCAGCAACGACCGAGGGAGGGATACGCAGTATTTT.

This clonotype was observed a single time. The rearrangement links TRBV13 to TRBJ1-4; maybe TRBD1 (5 bases). The CDR3 is 13 amino acids. Germline V gene data show CDR1 as PRHDT and CDR2 as FYEKMQ (reference sequence). V was trimmed by 2 bases and J by 5 bases, leaving 6 bases between them. Written as DNA, the CDR3 is TGTGCCAGCAGCTTATACAGGAATGAAAAACTGTTTTTT. Protein sequence: CASSLYRNEKLFF.

The V call is TRBV5-4, the J call TRBJ2-5; 11 positions agree with TRBD2. Germline-derived CDR1 and CDR2 are SGHNT and YYREEE (reference sequence). The CDR3 length is 17 residues. The V gene end was trimmed by 0 bases and the J gene end by 11 bases; junction bases not matched to a gene: 15. The chain's CDR3 is CASSLDQGLAVNRVQYF. CDR3 nucleotides: TGTGCCAGCAGCTTGGACCAGGGACTAGCGGTTAATCGGGTGCAGTACTTC.

This clonotype was seen only a few times. One junction end does not reproduce the germline sequence, and a read error may be involved. The chain carries TRBV20-1 and TRBJ2-7, with 8 bases aligning to TRBD1. From germline, CDR1 is DFQATT and CDR2 SNEGSKA (reference sequence). The CDR3 sequence is 14 residues long. CDR3 loop: CSAVDRVASNEQYF. CDR3 sequence (DNA): TGCAGTGCTGTGGACAGGGTGGCCTCCAACGAGCAGTACTTC.